This T cell receptor (beta chain) was captured by sequencing in a study of cytomegalovirus exposure and HLA in healthy donors. Broader study findings: There were 150 to 200 TCR beta chains listed as cytomegalovirus-associated. The classifier, whose performance was assessed in both the original and validation cohorts, reportedly diagnosed cytomegalovirus status with high specificity and sensitivity. Most TCR sequences showed up rarely, but some public TCRs showed up in many donors.

The germline V gene has CDR1 SEHNR and CDR2 FQNEAQ (reference sequence). The CDR3 length is 15 residues. The germline V and J ends were trimmed by 1 base and 1 base, with 10 bases remaining between them. With 60 Vbeta and 13 Jbeta primers, the PCR was carried out. Libraries were prepared by immunoSEQ multiplex PCR; TCRdb keeps only in-frame clonotypes and omits some of them. This table holds approximately 40,000 clones, 86% found once. About this clone: What it binds is not known.

This chain links TRBV7-9 with TRBJ1-2; no clear D. This receptor was obtained from a woman aged 40-49 years in good health and CMV-seropositive. The sequenced sample consisted of PBMCs. The CDR3: CASSLGAGINYGYTF. Written as DNA, the CDR3 is TGTGCCAGCAGCTTAGGGGCGGGAATTAACTATGGCTACACCTTC.